This is a list of T cell receptor beta chains from one sample in a study of blood T cells in healthy people across ages. Each CDR3 protein gets one entry after TCRdb re-called the 5' RACE reads with MiXCR. The repertoire includes 850,000 or so distinct CDR3 sequences, about 28% of them detected once, and roughly a sixth sits in the top ten. Sample: blood. The receptors were gathered from a woman aged 80 or over in good health. The CDR3 runs from the conserved cysteine through the conserved F or W. The D gene is left open where the match is weak. Clone size appears in some rows only: once, few, many, or a class for an expanded clone.

d_call: TRBD1; clone_size: few; j_call: TRBJ1-4; v_call: TRBV30; cdr3_aa: CACRDRGTEKLFF; cdr3_nt: TGTGCCTGCCGGGACAGGGGCACTGAAAAACTGTTTTTT
d_call: NA; clone_size: NA; j_call: TRBJ1-5; v_call: TRBV4-2; cdr3_aa: CASSQVDPGPLNQPQHF; cdr3_nt: TGTGCCAGCAGCCAAGTGGACCCAGGGCCACTTAATCAGCCCCAGCATTTT
d_call: TRBD2; clone_size: NA; j_call: TRBJ2-1; v_call: TRBV19; cdr3_aa: CASSPKGGLAGYEQFF; cdr3_nt: TGTGCCAGTAGTCCCAAGGGGGGACTAGCGGGGTATGAGCAGTTCTTC
d_call: TRBD1; clone_size: many; j_call: TRBJ2-3; v_call: TRBV6-2/TRBV6-3; cdr3_aa: CASSPDRVIADTQYF; cdr3_nt: TGTGCCAGCAGCCCCGACAGGGTTATCGCAGATACGCAGTATTTT
d_call: NA; clone_size: many; j_call: TRBJ2-7; v_call: TRBV29-1; cdr3_aa: CSVDGPSGNEQYF; cdr3_nt: TGCAGCGTTGACGGTCCCTCAGGGAACGAGCAGTACTTC
d_call: TRBD1; clone_size: many; j_call: TRBJ2-5; v_call: TRBV20-1; cdr3_aa: CSARAPTGGRETQYF; cdr3_nt: TGCAGTGCTAGGGCCCCGACAGGGGGCCGGGAGACCCAGTACTTC
d_call: NA; clone_size: many; j_call: TRBJ1-4; v_call: TRBV29-1; cdr3_aa: CSVRSTNEKLFF; cdr3_nt: TGCAGCGTTCGGTCGACTAATGAAAAACTGTTTTTT
d_call: TRBD1; clone_size: NA; j_call: TRBJ2-2; v_call: TRBV12-3/TRBV12-4; cdr3_aa: CASSPLRTGSTGELFF; cdr3_nt: TGTGCCAGCAGCCCGCTCCGGACAGGGTCCACCGGGGAGCTGTTTTTT
d_call: NA; clone_size: NA; j_call: TRBJ2-2; v_call: TRBV4-3; cdr3_aa: CASNQEVGTGTNTGELFF; cdr3_nt: TGCGCCAGCAACCAAGAAGTAGGAACAGGGACGAACACCGGGGAGCTGTTTTTT
d_call: NA; clone_size: many; j_call: TRBJ2-5; v_call: TRBV15; cdr3_aa: CATSRDGYQETQYF; cdr3_nt: TGTGCCACCAGCAGGGACGGTTACCAAGAGACCCAGTACTTC
d_call: TRBD2; clone_size: NA; j_call: TRBJ2-3; v_call: TRBV12-3/TRBV12-4; cdr3_aa: CASIYAGGRADTQYF; cdr3_nt: TGTGCCAGCATCTATGCGGGGGGGAGAGCAGATACGCAGTATTTT
d_call: NA; clone_size: many; j_call: TRBJ2-4; v_call: TRBV20-1; cdr3_aa: CSARGLAAKNIQYF; cdr3_nt: TGCAGTGCTAGAGGGCTAGCTGCCAAAAACATTCAGTACTTC
d_call: TRBD1; clone_size: many; j_call: TRBJ2-7; v_call: TRBV7-9; cdr3_aa: CASSVDRSNEQYF; cdr3_nt: TGTGCCAGCAGCGTGGACAGGTCTAACGAGCAGTACTTC
d_call: TRBD2; clone_size: NA; j_call: TRBJ2-2; v_call: TRBV5-1; cdr3_aa: CASSPLAGSTGELFF; cdr3_nt: TGCGCCAGCAGTCCTCTAGCGGGGAGCACCGGGGAGCTGTTTTTT
d_call: TRBD1; clone_size: NA; j_call: TRBJ2-2; v_call: TRBV7-8; cdr3_aa: CASSADRTGVTGELFF; cdr3_nt: TGTGCCAGCAGCGCGGATCGGACAGGAGTGACCGGGGAGCTGTTTTTT
d_call: TRBD1; clone_size: many; j_call: TRBJ2-1; v_call: TRBV10-3; cdr3_aa: CAIRTGTGEYNEQFF; cdr3_nt: TGTGCCATCAGGACCGGGACAGGGGAGTACAATGAGCAGTTCTTC
d_call: TRBD1; clone_size: many; j_call: TRBJ1-2; v_call: TRBV7-2; cdr3_aa: CASSLGQGARISGYTF; cdr3_nt: TGTGCCAGCAGCTTAGGGCAGGGGGCGCGGATTAGTGGCTACACCTTC
d_call: NA; clone_size: NA; j_call: TRBJ1-2; v_call: TRBV6-5; cdr3_aa: CASTRSGGGNGYTF; cdr3_nt: TGTGCCAGCACTAGGTCCGGGGGTGGAAACGGCTACACCTTC
d_call: TRBD1; clone_size: many; j_call: TRBJ1-2; v_call: TRBV12-3/TRBV12-4; cdr3_aa: CASKTTGRGRYGYTF; cdr3_nt: TGTGCCAGCAAAACGACAGGGCGAGGTCGCTATGGCTACACCTTC
d_call: NA; clone_size: many; j_call: TRBJ2-7; v_call: TRBV5-6; cdr3_aa: CASSLLPTVYEQYF; cdr3_nt: TGTGCCAGCAGCTTGCTACCGACCGTCTACGAGCAGTACTTC
d_call: TRBD1; clone_size: few; j_call: TRBJ1-2; v_call: TRBV19; cdr3_aa: CASSIDPSGRTGGYTF; cdr3_nt: TGTGCCAGTAGTATCGATCCGAGTGGGAGGACAGGCGGCTACACCTTC
d_call: TRBD2; clone_size: NA; j_call: TRBJ2-5; v_call: TRBV7-2; cdr3_aa: CASSLVRGGSVETQYF; cdr3_nt: TGTGCCAGCAGCTTAGTGCGGGGGGGGTCCGTGGAGACCCAGTACTTC
d_call: TRBD2; clone_size: many; j_call: TRBJ2-3; v_call: TRBV5-1; cdr3_aa: CASSPDSSGVVTDTQYF; cdr3_nt: TGCGCCAGCAGCCCCGACTCTAGCGGGGTAGTCACAGATACGCAGTATTTT
d_call: TRBD1; clone_size: many; j_call: TRBJ1-5; v_call: TRBV6-6; cdr3_aa: CASRGQGVPNQPQHF; cdr3_nt: TGTGCCAGCAGGGGACAGGGAGTGCCGAATCAGCCCCAGCATTTT
d_call: NA; clone_size: many; j_call: TRBJ1-5; v_call: TRBV29-1; cdr3_aa: CSVAVSNQPQHF; cdr3_nt: TGCAGCGTCGCGGTTAGCAATCAGCCCCAGCATTTT
d_call: TRBD2; clone_size: many; j_call: TRBJ2-1; v_call: TRBV20-1; cdr3_aa: CSAKTSREQFF; cdr3_nt: TGCAGTGCCAAGACTAGCCGTGAGCAGTTCTTC
d_call: TRBD1; clone_size: few; j_call: TRBJ1-2; v_call: TRBV5-5; cdr3_aa: CASSAGTREQGVGGYTF; cdr3_nt: TGTGCCAGCAGTGCTGGGACTCGGGAACAGGGGGTGGGTGGCTACACCTTC
d_call: TRBD1; clone_size: many; j_call: TRBJ2-6; v_call: TRBV18; cdr3_aa: CASSRTGESSGANVLTF; cdr3_nt: TGTGCCAGCTCACGGACAGGCGAGAGCTCTGGGGCCAACGTCCTGACTTTC
d_call: NA; clone_size: NA; j_call: TRBJ2-3; v_call: TRBV14; cdr3_aa: CASSQGGGATQYF; cdr3_nt: TGTGCCAGCAGCCAAGGGGGTGGGGCTACGCAGTATTTT
d_call: TRBD2; clone_size: NA; j_call: TRBJ2-7; v_call: TRBV6-5; cdr3_aa: CASSYPRPGLAGRILLDEQYF; cdr3_nt: TGTGCCAGCAGTTACCCCCGCCCGGGACTAGCGGGGAGAATCCTTTTGGATGAGCAGTACTTC
d_call: TRBD2; clone_size: NA; j_call: TRBJ2-1; v_call: TRBV6-5; cdr3_aa: CASSWTSGGAGISHNEQFF; cdr3_nt: TGTGCCAGCAGTTGGACTAGCGGGGGGGCAGGCATTTCACACAATGAGCAGTTCTTC
d_call: TRBD1; clone_size: NA; j_call: TRBJ1-1; v_call: TRBV28; cdr3_aa: CASSPPGQGAHFSNTEAFF; cdr3_nt: TGTGCCAGCAGTCCTCCGGGACAGGGGGCCCATTTTTCGAACACTGAAGCTTTCTTT
d_call: NA; clone_size: NA; j_call: TRBJ1-6; v_call: TRBV13; cdr3_aa: CASSLRQDRYSPLHF; cdr3_nt: TGTGCCAGCAGCTTAAGACAGGACAGATATTCACCCCTCCACTTT
d_call: NA; clone_size: NA; j_call: TRBJ2-3; v_call: TRBV6-2/TRBV6-3; cdr3_aa: CASRDASTDTQYF; cdr3_nt: TGTGCCAGCAGGGACGCTAGCACAGATACGCAGTATTTT
d_call: NA; clone_size: many; j_call: TRBJ2-5; v_call: TRBV6-2/TRBV6-3; cdr3_aa: CASSDMRTQYF; cdr3_nt: TGTGCCAGCAGTGACATGCGGACCCAGTACTTC